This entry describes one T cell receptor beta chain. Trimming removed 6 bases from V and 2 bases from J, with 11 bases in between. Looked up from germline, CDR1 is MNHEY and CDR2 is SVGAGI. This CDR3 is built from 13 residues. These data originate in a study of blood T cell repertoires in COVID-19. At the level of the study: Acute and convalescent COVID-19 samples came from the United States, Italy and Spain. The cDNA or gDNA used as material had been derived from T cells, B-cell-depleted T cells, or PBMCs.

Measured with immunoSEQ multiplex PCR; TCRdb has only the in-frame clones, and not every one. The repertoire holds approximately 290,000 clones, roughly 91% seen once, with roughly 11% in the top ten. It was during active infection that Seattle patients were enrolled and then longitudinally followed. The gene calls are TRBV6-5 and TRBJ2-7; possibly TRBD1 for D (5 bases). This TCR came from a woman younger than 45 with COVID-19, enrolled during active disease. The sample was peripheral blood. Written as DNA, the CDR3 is TGTGCCAGCAGCCAGCCAGGGCCCTACGAGCAGTACTTC. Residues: CASSQPGPYEQYF.